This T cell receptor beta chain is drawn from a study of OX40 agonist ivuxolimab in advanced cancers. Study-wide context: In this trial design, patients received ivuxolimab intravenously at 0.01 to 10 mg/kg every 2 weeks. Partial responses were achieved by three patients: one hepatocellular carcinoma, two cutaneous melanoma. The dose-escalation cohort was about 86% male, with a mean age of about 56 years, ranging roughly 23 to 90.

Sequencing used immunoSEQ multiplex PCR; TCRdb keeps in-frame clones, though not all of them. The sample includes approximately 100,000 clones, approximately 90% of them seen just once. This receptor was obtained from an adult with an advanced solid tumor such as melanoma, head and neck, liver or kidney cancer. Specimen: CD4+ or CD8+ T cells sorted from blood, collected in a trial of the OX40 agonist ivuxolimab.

In DNA, the CDR3 is TGCGCCAGCAGCGTAGGGACTAGCGGTATCCAAGAGACCCAGTACTTC. Translating gives CASSVGTSGIQETQYF. V is TRBV5-1 and J is TRBJ2-5; TRBD2 matches 11 bases. The CDR3 runs 16 residues. The V gene end was trimmed by 4 bases and the J gene end by 1 base; junction bases not matched to a gene: 6. Germline V lookup: CDR1 SGHRS, CDR2 YFSETQ.